The T cell receptor beta chain under discussion was sequenced for a study of blood T cells in healthy people across ages. The use of a sample-barcoded 5' primer and a J-beta primer mix characterized a second PCR of about 7 to 12 cycles. TCRdb recomputed calls from the 5' RACE reads with MiXCR, one row per CDR3 protein. The table has under 1,100,000 distinct CDR3 sequences, under 30% seen once; the top ten hold approximately 0.71%. Only one count was recorded for this clonotype. CDR1 and CDR2 (germline): MDHEN, SYDVKM. This CDR3 has 16 amino acids. J lost 4 bases, V lost 5 bases, and 10 bases had no gene match. Those donating, healthy Caucasian individuals from Russia, were aged about 6 to 100. These data also formed part of another study, on T cells of mothers and their children.

This receptor was identified in a girl under 10 years old in good health. The V gene is TRBV28, the J gene TRBJ1-5, with 8 positions matching TRBD1. The sequenced sample consisted of blood. CDR3 loop: CASSLDREHRNQPQHF. DNA of the CDR3: TGTGCCAGCAGTCTGGACAGGGAACATAGGAATCAGCCCCAGCATTTT.